This T cell receptor (beta chain) was recovered during a study of blood T cell repertoires in COVID-19. Across the whole study: Specimens from acute and convalescent COVID-19 originated in the United States, Italy and Spain.

Trimming took off 8 bases at V and 2 bases at J, with 10 bases between the two ends. Germline-derived CDR1 and CDR2 are WNHNN and SYGVQD (reference sequence). There are 13 residues in the CDR3. Produced via immunoSEQ multiplex PCR; TCRdb's table is partial and in-frame only. The data contain 150,000 to 200,000 clones, roughly 90% of them singletons. V and J are TRBV10-1 and TRBJ2-1; weak D call: TRBD2 (6 bases). This receptor was identified in a man in his 60s with active or convalescent COVID-19. The sequencing sample was made of peripheral blood. DNA for the CDR3: TGCGCCAGCTCTGCGGGAACCTACAATGAGCAGTTCTTC. It translates to CASSAGTYNEQFF.